This TCR beta chain is from a study of cytomegalovirus exposure and HLA in healthy donors. Likely unrecorded immune exposures existed in these nominally healthy donors. V lost 5 bases to trimming and J lost 4 bases, with 15 bases between them. Germline-derived CDR1 and CDR2 are SEHNR and FQNEAQ (reference sequence). The CDR3 sequence is 14 residues long. Primers: 60 Vbeta forward and 13 Jbeta reverse. Here immunoSEQ multiplex PCR was the method, and the copy in TCRdb shows in-frame clones only, minus some. The sample has approximately 160,000 clones; roughly 76% are singletons. As for this clone: Its specificity is unknown.

Regarding the study as a whole: Within the data, a cluster of highly shared sequence variants was likely a sequencing artifact.

The rearrangement joins TRBV7-9 to TRBJ2-7; no firm D call. The receptor was isolated from a human donor in good health. Sequencing input: PBMCs. The CDR3 nucleotides read TGTGCCAGCAGCCCTCGGCAGGTCCCGTACGAGCAGTACTTC. The encoded protein is CASSPRQVPYEQYF.